The 18 T cell receptor beta chains in this list originate from one sample, sequenced in a study of blood T cell repertoires in COVID-19. Method: immunoSEQ multiplex PCR; TCRdb's copy keeps in-frame clones and lacks some. This table has around 290,000 clones, 75% to 90% appearing once. Sequencing was performed on peripheral blood. The source is a woman in her seventies with COVID-19, enrolled during active disease.

As for this clone: This same CDR3 is encoded by further DNA sequences in the sample. This chain uses TRBV24-1 with TRBJ2-5; 9 positions match TRBD1. V trimming: 3 bases; J trimming: 5 bases; junction bases outside the gene matches: 6. Germline CDR1 KGHDR, CDR2 SFDVKD. The CDR3 runs to 15 residues. The DNA for the CDR3 is TGTGCCACCAGTGATCCACAGGGGGCTGGGGAGACCCAGTACTTC. As protein: CATSDPQGAGETQYF.

The chain carries TRBV5-1 and TRBJ1-2; TRBD1 aligns across 9 bases. The CDR3 totals 15 residues. V trimming: 0 bases; J trimming: 8 bases; junction bases outside the gene matches: 8. Germline CDR1 and CDR2: SGHRS and YFSETQ. CDR3 sequence: CASSLETGGARGYTF. For the CDR3, the DNA is TGCGCCAGCAGCTTGGAAACAGGGGGCGCGAGGGGCTACACCTTC.

This clone was seen just once. V and J are TRBV5-1 and TRBJ2-7; TRBD1 might be the D (5 bases). The CDR3 is made up of 15 amino acids. Trimming left V 0 bases short and J 2 bases short, with 12 bases between. Looked up from germline, CDR1 is SGHRS and CDR2 is YFSETQ. The CDR3 nucleotides are TGCGCCAGCAGCTTGGATGTAGGGGCGGCCTACGAGCAGTACTTC. Its protein is CASSLDVGAAYEQYF.

The chain has TRBV10-3 and TRBJ2-7; TRBD1 agrees at 10 bases. This CDR3 region has 13 residues. V lost 7 bases to trimming and J lost 3 bases; unmatched junction nucleotides: 3. The V gene's germline CDR1 is ENHRY and CDR2 SYGVKD. CDR3 in DNA: TGTGCCATCAATTGGGACAGGGGCTACGAGCAGTACTTC. Its protein is CAINWDRGYEQYF.

This clone was seen once. V gene TRBV4-1 combines with J gene TRBJ1-3, with 7 bases identical to TRBD1. The germline V gene has CDR1 MGHRA and CDR2 YSYEKL. The V gene end was trimmed by 1 base and the J gene end by 4 bases; junction bases not matched to a gene: 16. There are 19 residues in the CDR3. The CDR3 protein is CASSQGHPVVGTAGNTIYF. CDR3 nucleotides: TGCGCCAGCAGCCAAGGACACCCCGTGGTGGGGACAGCGGGAAACACCATATATTTT.

The genes are TRBV7-8 and TRBJ2-3, with 8 bases fitting TRBD1. V shed 0 bases and J 3 bases; nucleotides not matched to a gene: 5. The CDR3 extends over 16 amino acids. Germline loops: CDR1 SGHVS, CDR2 FQNEAQ. CDR3 DNA: TGTGCCAGCAGCTTAGCGATCAGGGGGCAGACAGATACGCAGTATTTT. Amino acids: CASSLAIRGQTDTQYF.

The chain employs TRBV7-2 and TRBJ2-3, with D hard to call. CDR3 length: 13 residues. The ends were cut back, 5 bases at V and 6 bases at J, with 12 bases in the middle. The germline CDR1 and CDR2 sequences are SGHTA and FQGNSA. The CDR3 spells CASSPAALDTQYF. DNA for the CDR3: TGTGCCAGCAGCCCGGCGGCCTTGGATACGCAGTATTTT.

The CDR3 sequence is CASRKQGYEDGYTF. The CDR3 nucleotides read TGTGCCAGCAGAAAACAGGGGTATGAAGATGGCTACACCTTC. The chain uses TRBV9 and TRBJ1-2, with TRBD1 matching 7 bases. Losses at the gene ends were 5 bases for V and 6 bases for J; bases not matched to a gene: 10. From germline, CDR1 is SGDLS and CDR2 YYNGEE. This CDR3 has 14 amino acids. The full variable domain, in which reference TRBV9 and TRBJ1-2 provide the parts outside the CDR3, is DSGVTQTPKHLITATGQRVTLRCSPRSGDLSVYWYQQSLDQGLQFLIQYYNGEERAKGNILERFSAQQFPDLHSELNLSSLELGDSALYFCASRKQGYEDGYTFGSGTRLTVV.

The J gene is TRBJ1-1, the V gene TRBV9, with TRBD1 as a possible D gene (5 bases). CDR3 size: 14 residues. In germline, CDR1 is SGDLS, CDR2 YYNGEE. The V and J ends lost 4 bases and 2 bases respectively, with 12 bases between them. CDR3: CASSLDTINTEAFF. The DNA of the CDR3 is TGTGCCAGCAGCCTGGACACAATAAACACTGAAGCTTTCTTT.

This chain links TRBV6-2 or TRBV6-3 with TRBJ1-1; 10 nucleotides match TRBD1. The CDR3 loop spans 16 amino acids. The germline gives CDR1 MNHEY, CDR2 SVGEGT. The trim removed 4 bases at V and 5 bases at J, leaving 10 bases unmatched. The CDR3 sequence is CASSFRTGGAETEAFF. In DNA form, the CDR3 reads TGTGCCAGCAGTTTCAGGACAGGGGGAGCGGAGACTGAAGCTTTCTTT.

This clone appeared once. V and J are TRBV19 and TRBJ1-4; 9 bases are a match to TRBD1. This CDR3 contains 16 residues. With V trimmed by 7 bases and J by 1 base, 7 bases remained unmatched. Germline assignment: CDR1 LNHDA and CDR2 SQIVND (reference sequence). The CDR3 loop reads CASTRQGGKTNEKLFF. The DNA for the CDR3 is TGTGCCAGTACTCGACAGGGGGGAAAAACTAATGAAAAACTGTTTTTT.

This sequence joins TRBV28 and TRBJ1-1; the D is unclear. Germline loops: CDR1 MDHEN, CDR2 SYDVKM. V dropped 3 bases and J dropped 6 bases, with 2 bases sitting between them. This CDR3 is built from 10 residues. The CDR3 bases are TGTGCCAGCAGTTTCTCTGAAGCTTTCTTT. Protein sequence: CASSFSEAFF.

In its sample, this clone was seen a few times. The chain is built from TRBV25-1 and TRBJ1-2; D is perhaps TRBD1 (5 bases). V was pared by 4 bases and J by 7 bases, with 16 bases between. The CDR3 length is 14 residues. Germline V gene lookup returns CDR1 MGHDK and CDR2 SYGVNS. CDR3 coding DNA: TGTGCCAGCAGTGTAGCAGGGTTGATGGGTGGCTACACCTTC. Its protein product is CASSVAGLMGGYTF.

V and J are TRBV27 and TRBJ2-1; no clear D gene. The CDR3 runs to 14 residues. V lost 4 bases and J lost 1, with 8 bases in between. Germline-derived CDR1 and CDR2 are MNHEY and SMNVEV (reference sequence). The CDR3 spells CASSSAASYNEQFF. DNA for the CDR3: TGTGCCAGCAGTTCTGCGGCATCCTACAATGAGCAGTTCTTC.

This clone was picked up a small number of times. The chain employs TRBV6-4 and TRBJ2-2; D not resolved. Trimming took off 3 bases at V and 4 bases at J, with 6 bases between the two ends. Germline V gene sequence: CDR1 MRHNA, CDR2 SNTAGT. CDR3 length equals 13 residues. CDR3 in amino acids: CASSELATGELFF. CDR3 in DNA: TGTGCCAGCAGTGAATTGGCCACCGGGGAGCTGTTTTTT.

CDR3 sequence: CASSTPGQGNTEAFF. The CDR3 region has the DNA TGTGCCAGCAGCACACCGGGACAGGGGAACACTGAAGCTTTCTTT. The gene calls are TRBV7-8 and TRBJ1-1; TRBD1 matches at 9 bases. Unmatched junction bases numbered 5, after V lost 5 bases and J lost 1 base. The CDR3 has 15 amino acids. CDR1 and CDR2 from the germline V gene are SGHVS and FQNEAQ. Drawing the rest from reference TRBV7-8 and TRBJ1-1, the complete variable domain is GAGVSQSPRYKVAKRGQDVALRCDPISGHVSLFWYQQALGQGPEFLTYFQNEAQLDKSGLPSDRFFAERPEGSVSTLKIQRTQQEDSAVYLCASSTPGQGNTEAFFGQGTRLTVV.

V gene TRBV11-2 combines with J gene TRBJ2-1, with 8 bases fitting TRBD2. CDR1 is SGHAT and CDR2 is FQNNGV in the germline V gene. This CDR3 is built from 16 residues. V gave up 5 bases and J gave up 1 base; unmatched junction bases: 7. The CDR3 coding sequence is TGTGCCAGCAGCCGGAGCGCGGGGGGTTCCTACAATGAGCAGTTCTTC. It encodes CASSRSAGGSYNEQFF.

The chain carries TRBV27 and TRBJ2-1, with 13 bases that match TRBD2. CDR3 length: 15 residues. The V and J ends lost 9 bases and 10 bases, in that order; junction bases with no gene match: 12. Per germline, CDR1 MNHEY and CDR2 SMNVEV (reference sequence). CDR3 DNA: TGTGCCAGTTCCAGACTAGCGGGGGGACCATTGGAGCAGTTCTTC. Protein product: CASSRLAGGPLEQFF.